The rows below give T cell receptor beta chains drawn from one sample of a study of CD8 T cells in Susac syndrome. A single record per CDR3 protein comes from TCRdb applying MiXCR to the immunoSEQ multiplex PCR reads. The sample lists about 94,000 distinct CDR3 sequences; about 93% were seen once. The sequenced sample was CD4+ T cells from PBMCs. The receptors originated from a human donor with Susac syndrome. Both conserved end residues are part of each CDR3.

j_gene | v_gene | CDR3aa
TRBJ2-1 | TRBV6-2/TRBV6-3 | CASSSPRQYNEQFF
TRBJ2-6 | TRBV20-1 | CSASKAVSGANVLTF
TRBJ2-7 | TRBV6-2/TRBV6-3 | CASTLDSSYEQYF
TRBJ1-5 | TRBV29-1 | CSVEDGVGNQPQHF
TRBJ2-5 | TRBV29-1 | CSVEDFGGQETQYF
TRBJ1-1 | TRBV5-5 | CASSWDRAEAFF
TRBJ2-3 | TRBV19 | CASSNNVVGDTQYF
TRBJ2-4 | TRBV12-3/TRBV12-4 | CASSWGGRVTNIQYF
TRBJ1-1 | TRBV28 | CASSPGVGGQVNTEAFF
TRBJ2-5 | TRBV20-1 | CSASLGETQYF
TRBJ1-4 | TRBV6-6 | CASSQPATNEKLFF
TRBJ1-1 | TRBV28 | CASTTSWGAGDTEAFF
TRBJ2-3 | TRBV20-1 | CSARAPGRGSDTQYF
TRBJ1-2 | TRBV7-8 | CASSLSGTYGYTF
TRBJ2-1 | TRBV5-1 | CASSLGQSRTSGNEQFF
TRBJ1-1 | TRBV7-2 | CASSLEIMNTEAFF
TRBJ1-2 | TRBV16 | CASSQSSTGSYGYTF
TRBJ1-2 | TRBV19 | CASSRQGLYGYTF
TRBJ2-3 | TRBV2 | CASTPPLAGTDTQYF
TRBJ1-2 | TRBV10-3 | CAISEAGWDYGYTF
TRBJ2-3 | TRBV20-1 | CSARPGEGTDTQYF
TRBJ2-2 | TRBV5-1 | CASSTLTGDGELFF
TRBJ2-3 | TRBV5-4 | CASDGTTYQSTDTQYF
TRBJ1-2 | TRBV21-1 | CASPDRINYGYTF
TRBJ1-1 | TRBV11-2 | CASSQTGLAFF
TRBJ2-1 | TRBV5-4 | CASSSRGSYNEQFF
TRBJ2-1 | TRBV20-1 | CSAGLAGGYNEQFF
TRBJ2-7 | TRBV6-5 | CASSYSGQGIYEQYF
TRBJ1-1 | TRBV9 | CASSPRDSMNTEAFF
TRBJ1-3 | TRBV5-1 | CASSATGIGNTIYF
TRBJ2-7 | TRBV20-1 | CSWLTSGPYEQYF
TRBJ1-5 | TRBV2 | CASRAETGFYSNQPQHF
TRBJ2-1 | TRBV11-2 | CASSLGPWLNEQFF
TRBJ1-5 | TRBV3-1 | CASSQGSVGYSNQPQHF